Reported below is one T cell receptor beta chain. The protocol was immunoSEQ multiplex PCR, while the TCRdb copy is restricted to in-frame clones and leaves out a portion. Of hundreds of thousands of clones in the sample, about 68% are singletons; the top ten hold 3.3%. The sample originates from a study of blood T cell repertoires in COVID-19. The CDR3 totals 17 residues. Per the germline V gene, CDR1 is DFQATT and CDR2 is SNEGSKA (reference sequence). Trimming took off 3 bases at V and 7 bases at J, with 22 bases between the two ends. This clonotype originated in a woman aged 80 or over with acute or convalescent COVID-19. The chain joins TRBV20-1 to TRBJ1-6; weak D call: TRBD1 (5 bases). The sequenced sample was peripheral blood. CDR3 nucleotides: TGCAGTGCTAGTACAATTTTGAGGGGAGGGAGGAATTCACCCCTCCACTTT. It yields the protein CSASTILRGGRNSPLHF.